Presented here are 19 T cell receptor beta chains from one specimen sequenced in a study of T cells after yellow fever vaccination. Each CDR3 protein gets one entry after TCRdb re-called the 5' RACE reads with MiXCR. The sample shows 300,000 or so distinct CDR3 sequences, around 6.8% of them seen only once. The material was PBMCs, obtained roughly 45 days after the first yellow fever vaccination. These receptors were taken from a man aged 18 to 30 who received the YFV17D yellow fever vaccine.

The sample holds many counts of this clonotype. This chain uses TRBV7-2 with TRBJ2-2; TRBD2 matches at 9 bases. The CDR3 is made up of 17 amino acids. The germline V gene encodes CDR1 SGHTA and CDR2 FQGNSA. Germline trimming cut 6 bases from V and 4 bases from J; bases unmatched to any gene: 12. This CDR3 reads CASRLNSGGHFTGELFF. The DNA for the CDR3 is TGTGCCAGCAGACTAAATAGCGGGGGTCACTTCACCGGGGAGCTGTTTTTT.

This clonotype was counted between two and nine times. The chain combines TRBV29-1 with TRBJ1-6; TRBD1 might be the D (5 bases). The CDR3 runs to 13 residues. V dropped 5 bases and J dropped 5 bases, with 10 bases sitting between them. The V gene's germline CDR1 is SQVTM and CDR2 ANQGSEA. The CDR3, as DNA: TGCAGCGTTAGCGACAGACATAATTCACCCCTCCACTTT. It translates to CSVSDRHNSPLHF.

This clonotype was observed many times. The CDR3 loop is CASSLQGGGPYNEQFF. The CDR3 DNA sequence: TGCGCCAGCAGCCTACAGGGCGGGGGCCCCTACAATGAGCAGTTCTTC. The chain is built from TRBV4-1 and TRBJ2-1; the D gene is possibly TRBD2 (7 bases). The CDR3 length is 16 residues. The V and J ends lost 4 bases and 2 bases respectively, with 15 bases between them. Germline CDR1 and CDR2: MGHRA and YSYEKL.

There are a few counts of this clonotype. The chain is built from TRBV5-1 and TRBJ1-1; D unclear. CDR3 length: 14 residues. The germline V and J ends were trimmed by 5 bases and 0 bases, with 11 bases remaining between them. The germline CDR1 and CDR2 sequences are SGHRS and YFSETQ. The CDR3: CASSTAFLNTEAFF. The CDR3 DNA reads TGCGCCAGCAGTACAGCCTTCCTGAACACTGAAGCTTTCTTT.

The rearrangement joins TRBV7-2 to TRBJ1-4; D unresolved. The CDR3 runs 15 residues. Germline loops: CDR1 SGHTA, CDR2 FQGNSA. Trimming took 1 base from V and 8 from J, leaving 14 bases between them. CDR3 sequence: CASSLGGGLGEKLFF. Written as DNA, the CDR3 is TGTGCCAGCAGCTTAGGGGGAGGGTTGGGGGAAAAACTGTTTTTT.

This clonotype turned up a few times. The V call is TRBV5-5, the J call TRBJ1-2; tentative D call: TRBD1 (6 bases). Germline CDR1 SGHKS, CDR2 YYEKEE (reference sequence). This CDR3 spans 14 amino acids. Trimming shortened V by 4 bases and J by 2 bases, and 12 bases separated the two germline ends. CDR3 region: CASSPRQDNYGYTF. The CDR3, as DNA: TGTGCCAGCAGCCCGCGACAGGACAACTATGGCTACACCTTC.

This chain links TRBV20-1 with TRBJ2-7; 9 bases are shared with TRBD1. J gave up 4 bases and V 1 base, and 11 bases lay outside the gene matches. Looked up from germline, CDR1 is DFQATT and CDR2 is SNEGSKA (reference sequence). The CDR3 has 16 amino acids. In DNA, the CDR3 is TGCAGTGCTAGAGGGGTCGAAGGGGACAGGGTGTACGAGCAGTACTTC. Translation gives CSARGVEGDRVYEQYF.

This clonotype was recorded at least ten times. In nucleotides, the CDR3 is TGCGCCAGCAGCGTGGATGGGACAGGAGGTTCGGCTTTCTTT. It specifies CASSVDGTGGSAFF. The rearrangement uses TRBV5-1 and TRBJ1-1; TRBD1 matches at 8 bases. This CDR3 has 14 amino acids. Germline V gene data show CDR1 as SGHRS and CDR2 as YFSETQ. V lost 4 bases to trimming and J lost 11 bases; unmatched junction nucleotides: 13.

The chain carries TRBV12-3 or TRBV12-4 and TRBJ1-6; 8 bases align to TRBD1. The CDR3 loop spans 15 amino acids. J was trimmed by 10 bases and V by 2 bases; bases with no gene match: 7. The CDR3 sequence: CASSLWSRGRSPLHF. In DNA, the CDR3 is TGTGCCAGCAGTTTATGGAGCAGGGGGCGGTCACCCCTCCACTTT.

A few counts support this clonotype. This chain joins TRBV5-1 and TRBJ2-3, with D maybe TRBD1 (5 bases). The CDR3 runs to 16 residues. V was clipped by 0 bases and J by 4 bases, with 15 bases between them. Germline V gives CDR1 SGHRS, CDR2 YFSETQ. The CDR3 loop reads CASSLVRGSRADTQYF. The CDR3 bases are TGCGCCAGCAGCTTGGTTAGGGGTTCAAGAGCAGATACGCAGTATTTT.

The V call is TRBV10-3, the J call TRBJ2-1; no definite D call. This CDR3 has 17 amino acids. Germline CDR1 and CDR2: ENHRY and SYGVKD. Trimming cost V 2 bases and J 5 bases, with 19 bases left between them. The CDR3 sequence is CAISEQPRFHFNNEQFF. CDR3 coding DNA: TGTGCCATCAGTGAGCAACCTAGATTCCACTTCAACAATGAGCAGTTCTTC.

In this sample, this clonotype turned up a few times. CDR3 in DNA: TGTGCCAGCAGCTTAAATTCCGGGACTTACACCGGGGAGCTGTTTTTT. Its translation: CASSLNSGTYTGELFF. The chain has TRBV7-2 and TRBJ2-2, with a weak D call TRBD2 (6 bases). Between the trimmed V and J ends, which lost 2 bases and 3 bases, there was a span of 13 bases. The germline CDR1 and CDR2 sequences are SGHTA and FQGNSA. This CDR3 is built from 16 residues.

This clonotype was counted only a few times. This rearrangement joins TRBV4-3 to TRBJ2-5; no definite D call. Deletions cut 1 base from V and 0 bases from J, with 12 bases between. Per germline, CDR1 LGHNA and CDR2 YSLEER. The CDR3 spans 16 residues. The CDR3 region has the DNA TGCGCCAGCAGCCAAGGGGCAGGATTGTACCAAGAGACCCAGTACTTC. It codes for CASSQGAGLYQETQYF.

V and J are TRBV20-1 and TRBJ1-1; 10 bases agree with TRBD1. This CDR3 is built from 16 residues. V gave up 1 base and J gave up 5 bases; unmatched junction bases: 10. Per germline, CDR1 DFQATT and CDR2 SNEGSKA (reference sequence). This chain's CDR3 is CSARGPGQGFGTEAFF. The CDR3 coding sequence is TGCAGTGCTAGAGGGCCGGGACAGGGGTTTGGGACTGAAGCTTTCTTT.

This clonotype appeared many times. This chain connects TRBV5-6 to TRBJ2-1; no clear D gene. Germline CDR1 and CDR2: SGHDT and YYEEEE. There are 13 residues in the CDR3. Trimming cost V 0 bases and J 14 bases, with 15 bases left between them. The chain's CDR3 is CASSLAGNWLKFF. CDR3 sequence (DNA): TGTGCCAGCAGCTTGGCCGGCAATTGGCTGAAGTTCTTC.

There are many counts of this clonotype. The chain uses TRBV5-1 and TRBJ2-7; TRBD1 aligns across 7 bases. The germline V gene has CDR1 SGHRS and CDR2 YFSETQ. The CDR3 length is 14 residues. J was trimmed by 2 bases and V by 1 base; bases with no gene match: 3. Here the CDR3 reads CASSLMTGPYEQYV. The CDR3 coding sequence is TGCGCCAGCAGCTTGATGACAGGGCCCTACGAGCAGTACGTC.

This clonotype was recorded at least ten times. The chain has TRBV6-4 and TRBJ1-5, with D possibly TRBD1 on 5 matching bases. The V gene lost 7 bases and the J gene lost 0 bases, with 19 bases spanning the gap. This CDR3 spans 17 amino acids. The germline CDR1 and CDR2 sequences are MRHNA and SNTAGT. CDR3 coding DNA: TGTGCCAGCAACGCCTCCTCAGGGATTCATAGCAATCAGCCCCAGCATTTT. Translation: CASNASSGIHSNQPQHF.

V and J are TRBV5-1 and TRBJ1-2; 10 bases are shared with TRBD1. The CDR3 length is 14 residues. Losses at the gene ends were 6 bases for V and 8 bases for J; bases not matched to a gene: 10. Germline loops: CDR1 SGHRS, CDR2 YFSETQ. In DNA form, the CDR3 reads TGCGCCAGCAACCACGGGACAGGGGATTTCGGCTACACCTTC. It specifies CASNHGTGDFGYTF.

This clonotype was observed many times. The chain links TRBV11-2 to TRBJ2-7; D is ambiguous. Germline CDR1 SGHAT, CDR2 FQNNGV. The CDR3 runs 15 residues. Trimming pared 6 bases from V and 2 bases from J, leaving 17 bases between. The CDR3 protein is CASSRDASLTYEQYV. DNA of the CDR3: TGTGCCAGCAGTCGAGATGCGAGTCTGACCTACGAGCAGTACGTC.